This T cell receptor beta chain emerged from a study of technical replicates of blood from several donors. Between the trimmed V and J ends, which lost 0 bases and 0 bases, there was a span of 11 bases. The CDR3 spans 16 residues. The germline CDR1 and CDR2 sequences are GTSNPN and SVGIG (reference sequence). Sequencing used immunoSEQ multiplex PCR; TCRdb keeps in-frame clones, though not all of them. The repertoire holds tens of thousands of clones, with 90% to 95% as singletons. Sequenced: PBMCs. J is TRBJ2-2 and V is TRBV30; D is unresolved. The sequence derives from a human donor in good health. Some clones in this sample may be carry-over from other donors' samples. The CDR3 loop is CAWSVLQPTNTGELFF. In nucleotides, the CDR3 is TGTGCCTGGAGTGTACTTCAACCAACGAACACCGGGGAGCTGTTTTTT. The full variable domain, with the rest looked up from reference TRBV30 and TRBJ2-2, is SQTIHQWPATLVQPVGSPLSLECTVEGTSNPNLYWYRQAAGRGLQLLFYSVGIGQISSEVPQNLSASRPQDRQFILSSKKLLLSDSGFYLCAWSVLQPTNTGELFFGEGSRLTVL.